This T cell receptor (beta chain) was profiled in a study of shared clonotypes between healthy human individuals (dated by TCRdb to about 2020). At the level of the whole study: A couple of women and a few men aged 18 to 49 years were included in the cohort. To estimate repertoire size and how much clonotype sharing occurs between individuals, the study deeply sequenced the blood TCR repertoires of about five healthy adults. To increase sequencing depth and limit assay-specific biases, different laboratories used diverse techniques to prepare libraries and sequence TCR repertoires. Between about 0.8 and 9.5 billion PBMCs per donor were obtained by leukapheresis.

Sequences LGHNA (CDR1) and YNFKEQ (CDR2) are obtained from the germline V gene. The junction shows trimming of 2 bases on V and 2 bases on J, plus 6 bases between the germline ends. Its CDR3 holds 13 amino acids, cysteine through phenylalanine. Only the CDR3 DNA stays, 39 bases, in frame from base 1. As regards this clone: Its antigen is still unknown. Base qualities are not provided; no much larger clone lies one nucleotide away.

Donors were healthy HIV-negative adults with no recently reported acute infections or vaccinations. Every donor was a Caucasian adult living in Nashville, Tennessee, USA. In the unsorted samples, 70 million to 95 million PBMCs were counted, and genomic DNA was extracted using the QIAamp DNA Blood Mini kit. Blood was collected by leukapheresis, and PBMCs were isolated by Ficoll-Histopaque density gradient centrifugation and then cryopreserved in liquid nitrogen vapor phase. The paper's findings and limits, for the study overall: Sampling was limited to blood, and TCR repertoires in tissue likely differ from TCR repertoires in blood. Pairwise subsampling led to the expectation that sequencing depth would affect the degree of clonotype sharing among donors. Because the study included a small number of donors, the genetic and exposure-history diversity represented was limited.

TCR CDR3 regions were amplified from genomic DNA by multiplex PCR using the deep immunoSEQ assay. Genomic DNA extracted from each cell subset was distributed evenly over all wells of several immunoSEQ 96-well plates, and each plate served as one replicate. For unsorted PBMC, around 0.3 ug genomic DNA, equal to 30,000 or so T cell genomes, was loaded into each replicate PCR. Unsorted PBMC genomic DNA was sequenced across ten immunoSEQ deep assay plates. The purified libraries were quantified using a Qubit 3.0 fluorometer, sized with a Bioanalyzer 2100, and then quantified again using the KAPA Library Quantification kit. A separate single-read 150-cycle Illumina NextSeq 550 flow cell was used to sequence each immunoSEQ 96-well plate. The original pipeline was this. Because only junctional sequences without quality scores were contained in the immunoSEQ output, filtering matching that applied to full-length reads could not be performed. Sequences were annotated with PyIR, a Python wrapper for IgBLAST v1.9, and V/J genes and CDR3 were assigned using IMGT germline references. Reads were removed for weak V/J assignments (E-value above 1e-6), missing CDR3, stop codons, out-of-frame junctions, or ambiguous translated residues. V3J clonotypes were defined as sequences sharing the same inferred V gene, J gene, and CDR3 amino acid sequence. To compute the percentage overlap between repertoires, the number of shared unique clonotypes was divided by the size of the smaller repertoire. Three approaches were used to assess repertoire richness: RTK rarefaction, the Chao1 estimator, and Recon v2.1 estimates of unobserved clonotypes. TCRdb stores this immuneACCESS table with in-frame sequences only. Part of the clones is absent; in the studies checked, under half of the shortfall reflects unresolved V genes, and no reason is known for the rest. D and trimming come from the DNA, and the V and J calls and clone size come from that table. This sample comprises some 530,000 clones, almost 80% of them detected only once. Around 11% of the sample is taken by the ten largest.

This chain joins TRBV4-2 to TRBJ2-5, with the identity of the D gene unclear. Source material: PBMCs. The source is a woman aged 35 to 49 in good health. Some clones in this sample may be carry-over from other donors' samples. The encoded CDR3 is CASSQSRQETQYF. The DNA sequence is TGTGCCAGCAGCCAATCGCGGCAAGAGACCCAGTACTTC.